The clone carrying this T cell receptor (beta chain) was detected a few times. The sample is drawn from a study of blood T cells in healthy people across ages. Through a sample-barcoded 5' primer and a J-beta primer mix, a second PCR was run for about 6 to 12 cycles. One entry per CDR3 protein results from TCRdb running MiXCR on the 5' RACE reads. The sample consists of roughly 560,000 distinct CDR3 sequences, 24% of them appearing once. This same sample was also part of a study on T cells of mothers and their children.

Sequenced sample: blood. The clonotype originates from a boy between 10 and 17 years old in good health.

DNA of the CDR3: TGTGCCAGCAGCCCCGGGGTAGCGGGAGGCGGAATCCTCGAGACCCAGTACTTC. Translated: CASSPGVAGGGILETQYF. The V gene is TRBV7-2, the J gene TRBJ2-5; 10 bases are a match to TRBD2. The germline CDR1 and CDR2 sequences are SGHTA and FQGNSA. This CDR3 is 18 amino acids long. Germline trimming cut 5 bases from V and 5 bases from J; bases unmatched to any gene: 17.